This T cell receptor (beta chain) came from a study of cytomegalovirus exposure and HLA in healthy donors. The germline CDR1 and CDR2 sequences are MGHRA and YSYEKL. J lost 5 bases, V lost 3 bases, and 10 bases had no gene match. This CDR3 is built from 18 residues. TCRdb keeps only in-frame clones here, not all; method: immunoSEQ multiplex PCR. The data hold roughly 77,000 clones, with roughly 96% observed a single time. V is TRBV4-1 and J is TRBJ2-2, with TRBD2 matching 12 bases. The sequence derives from a woman between 18 and 29 years old in good health and CMV-seronegative. The sequenced sample was PBMCs. The CDR3 is CASSHGRVLAGGTGELFF. CDR3 in DNA: TGCGCCAGCAGCCACGGACGGGTACTAGCGGGAGGAACCGGGGAGCTGTTTTTT.